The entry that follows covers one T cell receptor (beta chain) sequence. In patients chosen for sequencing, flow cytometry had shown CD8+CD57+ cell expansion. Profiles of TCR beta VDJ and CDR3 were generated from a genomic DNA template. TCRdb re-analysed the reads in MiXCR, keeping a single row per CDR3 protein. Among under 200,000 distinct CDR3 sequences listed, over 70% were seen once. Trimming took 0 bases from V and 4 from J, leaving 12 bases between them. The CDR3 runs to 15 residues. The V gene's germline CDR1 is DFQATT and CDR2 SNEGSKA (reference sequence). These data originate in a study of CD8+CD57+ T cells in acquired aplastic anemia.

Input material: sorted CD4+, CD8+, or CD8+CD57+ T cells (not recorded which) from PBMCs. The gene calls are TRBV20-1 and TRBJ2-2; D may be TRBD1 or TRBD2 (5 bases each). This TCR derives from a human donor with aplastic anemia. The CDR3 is CSARDWAGTTGELFF. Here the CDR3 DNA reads TGCAGTGCTAGAGATTGGGCAGGGACCACCGGGGAGCTGTTTTTT.